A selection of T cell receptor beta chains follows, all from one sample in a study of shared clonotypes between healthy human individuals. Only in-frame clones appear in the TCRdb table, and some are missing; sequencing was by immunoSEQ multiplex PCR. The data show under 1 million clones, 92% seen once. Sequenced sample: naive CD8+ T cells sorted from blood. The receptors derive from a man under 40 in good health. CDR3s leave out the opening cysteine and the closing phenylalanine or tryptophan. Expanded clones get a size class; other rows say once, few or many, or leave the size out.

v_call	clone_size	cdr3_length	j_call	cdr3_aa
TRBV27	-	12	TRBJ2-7	ATGGPGTSYEQY
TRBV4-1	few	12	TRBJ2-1	ASSQDLRPHREF
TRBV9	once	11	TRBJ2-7	ASSVAGHYEQY
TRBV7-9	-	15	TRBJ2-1	ASSLIFGSMDGDEQF
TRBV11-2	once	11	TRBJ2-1	ASSLKPGLEQF
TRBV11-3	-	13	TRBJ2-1	ASSPRLAGDGEQF
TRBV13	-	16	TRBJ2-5	ASSLGYGLAGAIETQY
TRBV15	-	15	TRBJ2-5	ATSSPGLAGVGETQY
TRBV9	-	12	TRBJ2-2	ASSVEGSTGELF
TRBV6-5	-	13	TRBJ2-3	ASSPTSGETDTQY
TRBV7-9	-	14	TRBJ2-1	ASRGAGASTPSEQF
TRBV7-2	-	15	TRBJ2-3	ASSSGLAGGLRDTQY
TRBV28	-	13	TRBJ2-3	ASRDLATGTDTQY
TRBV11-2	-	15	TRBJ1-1	ASSLRGGGSVNTEAF
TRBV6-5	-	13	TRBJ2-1	ASSPSGSSYNEQF
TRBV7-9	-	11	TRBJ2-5	ASSLEGEETQY
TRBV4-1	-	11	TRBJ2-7	ASSYRSSYEQY
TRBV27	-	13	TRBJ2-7	ASSWSGSPTYEQY
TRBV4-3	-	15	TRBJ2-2	ASSQDPSDVNTGELF
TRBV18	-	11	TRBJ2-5	ASSRQVTETQY
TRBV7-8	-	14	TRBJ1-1	ASSPLTTTLSTEAF
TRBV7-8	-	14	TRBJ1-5	ASSLAVDRGHQPQH